The present entry profiles one T cell receptor (beta chain) with its context. This sample is drawn from a study of cytomegalovirus exposure and HLA in healthy donors. Looking at the study overall: An early data release held tens of millions of unique TCRs from HLA-typed donors.

The primer mix had 60 Vbeta and 13 Jbeta primers. Clones were read by immunoSEQ multiplex PCR, and TCRdb kept only the in-frame ones, dropping some. The sample holds some 140,000 clones. Sequenced material: PBMCs. The source of this sequence is a woman aged 40 to 50 in good health and CMV-seronegative.

The CDR3 DNA reads as TGTGCCAGCAGCCCCACTAGCGGGGGGGCCTATGAGCAGTTCTTC. Protein: CASSPTSGGAYEQFF. V gene TRBV9 combines with J gene TRBJ2-1, with TRBD2 identical over 13 bases. The CDR3 sequence is 15 residues long. The germline V gene has CDR1 SGDLS and CDR2 YYNGEE. V lost 4 bases and J lost 8; bases outside the gene matches: 6.